What follows are 7 T cell receptor beta chains derived from one specimen sequenced in a study of graft-versus-host responses after intestinal transplantation. TCRdb's table, derived via immunoSEQ multiplex PCR, lists solely in-frame clones and lacks some. This sample carries thousands of clones, roughly three quarters of them seen once, and the ten largest clones take about 8%. Tissue processing of the graft released intraepithelial and lamina propria lymphocytes from it. The source material was ileum tissue, sampled 17 days after transplant. These receptors all stem from a human patient who received an intestinal transplant, so some T cells may come from the graft donor.

Here the CDR3 reads CATSVAGLRGETQYF. The DNA of the CDR3 is TGTGCCACCAGCGTCGCAGGCCTAAGGGGGGAGACCCAGTACTTC. The chain joins TRBV15 to TRBJ2-5; tentative D call: TRBD1 (6 bases). CDR3 size: 15 residues. Germline-derived CDR1 and CDR2 are LNHNV and YYDKDF (reference sequence). Deletions cut 5 bases from V and 5 bases from J, with 18 bases between.

This clone was seen once. The CDR3 spells CASTTSQGNTEAFF. DNA of the CDR3: TGTGCCAGCACCACGTCTCAGGGGAACACTGAAGCTTTCTTT. The chain employs TRBV6-5 and TRBJ1-1; possible D gene TRBD1, 5 bases. Trimming shortened V by 7 bases and J by 1 base, and 13 bases separated the two germline ends. This CDR3 has 14 amino acids. CDR1 is MNHEY, CDR2 SVGAGI, per germline.

The V gene is TRBV7-8, the J gene TRBJ1-5; D may be TRBD1 (6 bases). The CDR3 is 14 residues long. The germline gives CDR1 SGHVS, CDR2 FQNEAQ. Trimming removed 7 bases at V and 6 bases at J, with 16 bases between. DNA of the CDR3: TGTGCCAGCACGCGGACAGCCGACCGTCAGCCCCAGCATTTT. As protein: CASTRTADRQPQHF.

This clone was recorded only once. V usage is TRBV10-3 and J usage is TRBJ2-5; TRBD2 is a possible D gene (7 bases). Trimming took off 8 bases at V and 3 bases at J, with 25 bases between the two ends. Germline V lookup: CDR1 ENHRY, CDR2 SYGVKD. The CDR3 is 17 amino acids. The CDR3, as DNA: TGTGCCATCTCGGAGTTGGAGGGGGGGGCCGGGGAAGAGACCCAGTACTTC. As protein: CAISELEGGAGEETQYF.

The chain has TRBV27 and TRBJ2-1, with D unclear. Germline CDR1 is MNHEY and CDR2 is SMNVEV (reference sequence). The CDR3 is 14 residues long. V lost 0 bases to trimming and J lost 4 bases, with 7 bases between them. Here the CDR3 reads CASSLSRLYNEQFF. The CDR3, as DNA: TGTGCCAGCAGTTTATCGAGGCTGTACAATGAGCAGTTCTTC.

This chain links TRBV7-2 with TRBJ2-3; 15 positions agree with TRBD2. The ends lost 5 bases at V and 0 bases at J; junction bases unmatched: 9. CDR1 and CDR2 (germline): SGHTA, FQGNSA. The CDR3 is made up of 19 amino acids. Written as DNA, the CDR3 is TGTGCCAGCAGCACTACGGGACTAGCGGGGGGCCTTAGCACAGATACGCAGTATTTT. The encoded protein is CASSTTGLAGGLSTDTQYF.

This chain uses TRBV21-1 with TRBJ2-5; the table's D call, TRBD2, was not checked against the DNA. TRBV21-1 is a pseudogene locus. The CDR3 has 18 residues. The CDR3 reads CASSTEDSGEGFQETQYF. The DNA of the CDR3 is TGTGCCAGCAGCACAGAGGATTCGGGGGAGGGGTTTCAAGAGACCCAGTACTTC.